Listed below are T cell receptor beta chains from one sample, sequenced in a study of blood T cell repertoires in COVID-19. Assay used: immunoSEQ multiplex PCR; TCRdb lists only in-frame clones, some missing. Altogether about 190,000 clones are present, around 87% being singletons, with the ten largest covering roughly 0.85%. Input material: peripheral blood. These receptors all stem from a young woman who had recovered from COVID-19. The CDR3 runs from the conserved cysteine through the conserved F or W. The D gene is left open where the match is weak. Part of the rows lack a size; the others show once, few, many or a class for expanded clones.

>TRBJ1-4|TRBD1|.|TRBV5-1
CASSPSYLLQGAREKLFF
TGCGCCAGCAGCCCTTCCTACTTACTACAGGGGGCGCGTGAAAAACTGTTTTTT
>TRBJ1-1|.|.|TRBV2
CASTVGGWNTEAFF
TGTGCCAGCACCGTCGGGGGGTGGAACACTGAAGCTTTCTTT
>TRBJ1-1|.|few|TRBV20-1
CSSGRTEAFF
TGCAGCTCCGGGAGGACTGAAGCTTTCTTT
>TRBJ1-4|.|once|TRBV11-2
CASSWGGNKEKLFF
TGTGCCAGCAGCTGGGGGGGCAACAAGGAAAAACTGTTTTTT
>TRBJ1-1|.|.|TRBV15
CATSQRRGTEAFF
TGTGCCACCAGTCAGCGTAGGGGGACTGAAGCTTTCTTT
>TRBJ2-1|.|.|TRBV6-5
CASRSTSSNEQFF
TGTGCCAGCAGGTCGACTAGTTCCAATGAGCAGTTCTTC
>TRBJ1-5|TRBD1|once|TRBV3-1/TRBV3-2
CASSQAGGSNQPQHF
TGTGCCAGCAGCCAGGCAGGGGGAAGCAATCAGCCCCAGCATTTT
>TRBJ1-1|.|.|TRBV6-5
CASSFRANTEAFF
TGTGCCAGCAGTTTCAGGGCTAACACTGAAGCTTTCTTT
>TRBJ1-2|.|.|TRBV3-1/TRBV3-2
CASSQDSLIYGYTF
TGTGCCAGCAGCCAAGATTCCCTTATTTATGGCTACACCTTC
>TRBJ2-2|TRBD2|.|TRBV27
CASSLLMTSGSTGELFF
TGTGCCAGCAGTTTACTGATGACTAGCGGGAGCACCGGGGAGCTGTTTTTT
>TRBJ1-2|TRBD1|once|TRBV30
CAATGTGVRYTF
TGTGCCGCGACCGGGACAGGGGTACGCTACACCTTC
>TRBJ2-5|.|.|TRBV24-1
CATSDFPPTHMETQYF
TGTGCCACCAGTGATTTCCCCCCCACTCATATGGAGACCCAGTACTTC
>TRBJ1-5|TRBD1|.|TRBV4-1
CASSQEGGQGGNQPQHF
TGCGCCAGCAGCCAAGAGGGTGGACAGGGGGGCAATCAGCCCCAGCATTTT
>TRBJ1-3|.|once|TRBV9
CASSVSPDSSGNTIYF
TGTGCCAGCAGCGTTTCTCCGGACAGCTCTGGAAACACCATATATTTT
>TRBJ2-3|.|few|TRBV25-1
CASTLKEGEVDTQYF
TGTGCCAGCACCCTTAAGGAGGGAGAGGTAGATACGCAGTATTTT
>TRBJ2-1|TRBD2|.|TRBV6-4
CASSDTSGGYNEQFF
TGTGCCAGCAGTGATACTAGCGGGGGCTACAATGAGCAGTTCTTC
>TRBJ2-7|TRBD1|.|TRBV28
CASRSGQGGNEQYF
TGTGCCAGCAGGTCCGGACAGGGGGGAAACGAGCAATACTTC
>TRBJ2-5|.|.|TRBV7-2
CASSFRLVETQYF
TGTGCCAGCAGCTTTAGACTCGTAGAGACCCAGTACTTC
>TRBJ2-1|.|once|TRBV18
CASSEGVLDEQFF
TGTGCCAGCTCGGAAGGGGTACTTGATGAGCAGTTCTTC
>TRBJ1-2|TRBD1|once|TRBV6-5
CASSSPGQGAFGYTF
TGTGCCAGCAGTTCCCCGGGACAGGGGGCCTTTGGCTACACCTTC
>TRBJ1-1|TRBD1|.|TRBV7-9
CASSLWYRGNTEAFF
TGTGCCAGCAGCTTATGGTACAGGGGAAACACTGAAGCTTTCTTT
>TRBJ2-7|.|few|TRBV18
CASSRDTYEQYF
TGTGCCAGCTCCCGGGACACCTACGAGCAGTACTTC
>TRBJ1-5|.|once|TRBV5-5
CASSPGGSLSNQPQHF
TGTGCCAGCAGCCCCGGGGGTTCACTAAGCAATCAGCCCCAGCATTTT
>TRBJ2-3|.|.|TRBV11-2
CASSTDLTDTQYF
TGTGCCAGCAGCACGGACTTGACAGATACGCAGTATTTT
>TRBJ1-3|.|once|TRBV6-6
CASSYTRQSGGNTIYF
TGTGCCAGCAGTTACACCCGACAGAGCGGGGGAAACACCATATATTTT
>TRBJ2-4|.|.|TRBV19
CASSRWRETNIQYF
TGTGCCAGTAGCCGGTGGAGGGAAACTAACATTCAGTACTTC
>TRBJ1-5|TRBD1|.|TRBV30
CAWSVGTGASQPQHF
TGTGCCTGGAGTGTAGGTACAGGGGCAAGTCAGCCCCAGCATTTT
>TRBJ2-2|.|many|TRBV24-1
CATSGQEDTGELFF
TGTGCCACCAGTGGGCAGGAGGACACCGGGGAGCTGTTTTTT
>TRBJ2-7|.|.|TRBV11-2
CASSLRPGGEQYF
TGTGCCAGCAGCTTAAGACCCGGGGGCGAGCAGTACTTC
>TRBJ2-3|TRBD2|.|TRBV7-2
CASSFYGRSSGTSDTQYF
TGTGCCAGCAGCTTCTACGGCCGGTCTAGCGGGACGTCAGATACGCAGTATTTT
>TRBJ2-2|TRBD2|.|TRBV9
CASSPRGGVDTGELFF
TGTGCCAGCAGCCCCCGGGGGGGGGTGGACACCGGGGAGCTGTTTTTT
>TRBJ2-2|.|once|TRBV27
CASSFPVGELFF
TGTGCCAGCAGTTTCCCGGTCGGGGAGCTGTTTTTT
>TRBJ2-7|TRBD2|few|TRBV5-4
CASSLGVAGTYEQYF
TGTGCCAGCAGCTTGGGGGTAGCGGGGACCTACGAGCAGTACTTC
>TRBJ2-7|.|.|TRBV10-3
CAITGASYEQYF
TGTGCCATCACAGGGGCGAGCTACGAGCAGTACTTC
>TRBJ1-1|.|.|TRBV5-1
CASSSRLGGPTEAFF
TGCGCCAGCAGCTCGAGACTAGGTGGCCCGACTGAAGCTTTCTTT
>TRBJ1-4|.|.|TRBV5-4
CASSLGGQAKLFF
TGTGCCAGCAGCTTGGGGGGCCAGGCAAAACTGTTTTTT
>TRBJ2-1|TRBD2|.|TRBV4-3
CASSQDLRGGFYEQFF
TGCGCCAGCAGCCAAGACTTGCGGGGGGGCTTTTATGAGCAGTTCTTC
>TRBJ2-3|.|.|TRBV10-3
CAISGRGTQYF
TGTGCCATCAGTGGCCGGGGTACGCAGTATTTT
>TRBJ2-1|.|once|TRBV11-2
CASSTLAEQFF
TGTGCCAGCAGCACCCTAGCGGAGCAGTTCTTC
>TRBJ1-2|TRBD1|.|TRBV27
CATKTGWGYTF
TGTGCCACCAAGACAGGGTGGGGCTACACCTTC
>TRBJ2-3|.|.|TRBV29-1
CSVSSSGTDTQYF
TGCAGCGTTAGTTCGAGTGGCACAGATACGCAGTATTTT
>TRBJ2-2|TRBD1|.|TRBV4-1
CASSQLLTGGTGELFF
TGCGCCAGCAGCCAGCTACTGACAGGGGGCACCGGGGAGCTGTTTTTT
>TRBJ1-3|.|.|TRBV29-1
CSVGIRTHDSGNTIYF
TGCAGCGTTGGAATCAGGACTCACGACTCTGGAAACACCATATATTTT
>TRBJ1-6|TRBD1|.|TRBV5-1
CASSLTWDRGQSPLHF
TGCGCCAGCAGCTTGACTTGGGACAGGGGGCAATCACCCCTCCACTTT
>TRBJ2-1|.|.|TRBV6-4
CASSDLYRVSYNEQFF
TGTGCCAGCAGCGATCTTTACCGGGTATCCTACAATGAGCAGTTCTTC
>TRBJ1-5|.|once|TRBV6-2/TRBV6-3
CASSYFPGGGSSNQPQHF
TGTGCCAGCAGTTATTTCCCTGGTGGGGGGAGCAGCAATCAGCCCCAGCATTTT
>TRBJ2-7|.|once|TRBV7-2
CASSLALYDEQYF
TGTGCCAGCAGCTTAGCGCTCTATGACGAGCAGTACTTC
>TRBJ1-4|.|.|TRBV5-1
CASSLGGTNEKLFF
TGCGCCAGCAGCTTGGGAGGGACAAATGAAAAACTGTTTTTT
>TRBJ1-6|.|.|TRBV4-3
CASSQTIAALPLHF
TGCGCCAGCAGCCAAACCATTGCAGCGCTCCCCCTCCACTTT
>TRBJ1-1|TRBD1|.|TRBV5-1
CASRDRQNTEAFF
TGCGCCAGCAGGGACAGGCAGAACACTGAAGCTTTCTTT
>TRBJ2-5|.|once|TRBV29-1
CSVNGWRIKQSGETQYF
TGCAGCGTGAATGGGTGGAGGATCAAACAATCGGGGGAGACCCAGTACTTC
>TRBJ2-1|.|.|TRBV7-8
CASNSIPRTAPNEQFF
TGTGCCAGCAATTCGATCCCCCGGACAGCCCCAAATGAGCAGTTCTTC
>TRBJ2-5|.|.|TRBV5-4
CASPLPGEETQYF
TGTGCCAGCCCCCTTCCGGGGGAAGAGACCCAGTACTTC
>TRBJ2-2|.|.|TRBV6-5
CASSYATRYTGELFF
TGTGCCAGCAGTTACGCTACTAGATACACCGGGGAGCTGTTTTTT
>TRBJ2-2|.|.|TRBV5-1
CASSPLLNTGELFF
TGCGCCAGCAGCCCCCTCTTGAACACCGGGGAGCTGTTTTTT